A selection of T cell receptor beta chains follows, all from one sample in a study of T cell repertoires in cytomegalovirus infection. TCRdb reprocessed the reads with MiXCR, giving one entry per CDR3 protein. The repertoire includes about 490,000 distinct CDR3 sequences, more than 15% of them detected once, and more than 20% sits in the top ten. Material: CD8+ T cells from PBMCs. Receptor source: a human donor in good health (CMV status not recorded). Some clones in this sample may be carry-over from other donors' samples. Both conserved end residues are part of each CDR3. Each record gives: J gene, clone size, V gene, D gene, CDR3 protein, CDR3 DNA. A D gene is named only where the DNA matches it firmly. Size is stated for part of the rows, as once, few or many counts, or as a class when the clone is expanded.

TRBJ2-1 | many | TRBV4-1 | TRBD1 | CASSQMGTANYNEQFF | TGCGCCAGCAGCCAGATGGGGACAGCCAACTACAATGAGCAGTTCTTC
TRBJ2-1 | - | TRBV27 | TRBD1 | CASKPDRGDEQFF | TGTGCCAGCAAGCCGGACAGGGGTGATGAGCAGTTCTTC
TRBJ1-1 | many | TRBV10-3 | - | CAISESDYTEAFF | TGTGCCATCAGTGAGTCGGACTACACTGAAGCTTTCTTT
TRBJ2-7 | many | TRBV19 | TRBD1 | CASSTKTGASSYEQYF | TGTGCCAGTAGTACAAAGACAGGGGCCAGCTCCTACGAGCAGTACTTC
TRBJ2-7 | - | TRBV27 | - | CASSRGPTDYEQYF | TGTGCCAGCAGTCGAGGGCCAACGGACTACGAGCAGTACTTC
TRBJ2-1 | many | TRBV27 | TRBD2 | CASSLSGGTIYNEQFF | TGTGCCAGCAGTTTATCCGGGGGGACTATCTACAATGAGCAGTTCTTC
TRBJ2-1 | - | TRBV20-1 | - | CSARTYADEQFF | TGCAGTGCAAGGACGTACGCGGATGAGCAGTTCTTC
TRBJ2-2 | many | TRBV11-2 | - | CASSLDGELWTGELFF | TGTGCCAGCAGCCTAGACGGAGAGCTATGGACCGGGGAGCTGTTTTTT
TRBJ2-7 | many | TRBV7-9 | TRBD2 | CASSSSGSLYEQYF | TGTGCCAGCAGCTCTAGCGGGAGTTTGTACGAGCAGTACTTC
TRBJ1-1 | many | TRBV7-9 | - | CASSLGAGNTEAFF | TGTGCCAGCAGCTTAGGCGCAGGGAACACTGAAGCTTTCTTT
TRBJ2-6 | many | TRBV6-1 | - | CASSGYSSGANVLTF | TGTGCCAGCAGTGGCTACTCCTCTGGGGCCAACGTCCTGACTTTC
TRBJ1-1 | - | TRBV27 | - | CARSLGVMNTEAFF | TGTGCCCGCAGTTTAGGTGTGATGAACACTGAAGCTTTCTTT
TRBJ1-6 | - | TRBV5-4 | - | CASSLGTGSPLHF | TGTGCCAGCAGCTTGGGGACGGGATCACCCCTCCACTTT
TRBJ2-1 | many | TRBV7-9 | - | CASSLSLGYNEQFF | TGTGCCAGCAGCTTGAGTCTAGGCTACAATGAGCAGTTCTTC
TRBJ1-2 | - | TRBV6-2/TRBV6-3 | - | CASSYYRRGVAVYGYTF | TGTGCCAGCAGTTACTACCGCAGGGGAGTCGCGGTCTATGGCTACACCTTC
TRBJ2-3 | - | TRBV3-1 | TRBD1 | CASSHHRGLTDTQYF | TGTGCCAGCAGCCACCACAGGGGGCTGACAGATACGCAGTATTTT
TRBJ2-7 | few | TRBV14 | - | CASSHLSFPYEQYF | TGTGCCAGCAGCCACCTGAGTTTCCCCTACGAGCAGTACTTC
TRBJ2-1 | many | TRBV7-9 | TRBD2 | CASSFLLAGGRDEQFF | TGTGCCAGCAGCTTCCTATTAGCGGGAGGTAGGGATGAGCAGTTCTTC
TRBJ1-1 | many | TRBV5-4 | TRBD1 | CASSFLGTGGMNTEAFF | TGTGCCAGCAGCTTCCTGGGGACAGGGGGAATGAACACTGAAGCTTTCTTT
TRBJ2-2 | few | TRBV7-3 | - | CASSFPDNGPNTGELFF | TGTGCCAGCAGCTTCCCCGACAACGGACCGAACACCGGGGAGCTGTTTTTT
TRBJ1-2 | many | TRBV5-1 | TRBD1 | CASSGTGTYGYTF | TGCGCCAGCAGCGGGACAGGGACGTATGGCTACACCTTC
TRBJ2-7 | many | TRBV7-6 | - | CASSPNPTGTHYEQYF | TGTGCCAGCAGCCCCAACCCGACAGGAACCCACTACGAGCAGTACTTC
TRBJ2-3 | many | TRBV7-6 | TRBD2 | CASSLKREGGTDTQYF | TGTGCCAGCAGCTTAAAACGGGAGGGCGGGACAGATACGCAGTATTTT
TRBJ2-7 | few | TRBV7-9 | - | CASSPLLGVIDEQYF | TGTGCCAGCAGCCCCCTTCTAGGGGTAATCGACGAGCAGTACTTC
TRBJ2-1 | few | TRBV27 | - | CATADSLRNEQFF | TGTGCCACCGCGGACAGTCTGCGGAATGAGCAGTTCTTC
TRBJ2-7 | - | TRBV6-8 | - | CASYIGATAYF | TGTGCCAGCTACATCGGGGCAACCGCGTACTTC
TRBJ2-7 | - | TRBV5-1 | TRBD1 | CASSFMGGQGSWEQYF | TGCGCCAGCAGCTTTATGGGCGGACAGGGCTCCTGGGAGCAGTACTTC
TRBJ1-2 | many | TRBV7-9 | - | CASSFDSLYGYTF | TGTGCCAGCAGTTTTGACAGCCTCTATGGCTACACCTTC
TRBJ2-3 | - | TRBV15 | - | CATSRESTTDTQYF | TGTGCCACCAGCAGAGAGAGTACAACAGATACGCAGTATTTT
TRBJ2-7 | many | TRBV2 | TRBD1 | CASSEGQGQSYEQYF | TGTGCCAGCAGTGAAGGACAGGGTCAATCCTACGAGCAGTACTTC
TRBJ2-7 | few | TRBV15 | TRBD2 | CATSRAGRDEQYF | TGTGCCACCAGCAGAGCAGGGAGGGACGAGCAGTACTTC
TRBJ1-2 | few | TRBV7-9 | TRBD1 | CVADRGWNGYTF | TGTGTGGCCGACAGGGGGTGGAATGGCTACACCTTC
TRBJ2-7 | many | TRBV27 | - | CASSHRTRDISYEQYF | TGTGCCAGCAGTCACCGAACACGAGATATTTCCTACGAGCAGTACTTC
TRBJ2-1 | many | TRBV5-4 | TRBD2 | CASRAGDYNEQFF | TGTGCCAGCAGGGCGGGGGACTACAATGAGCAGTTCTTC
TRBJ2-3 | many | TRBV20-1 | TRBD2 | CSARDIGLAGGPISEDTQYF | TGCAGTGCTAGAGATATAGGACTAGCGGGAGGACCCATTTCTGAAGATACGCAGTATTTT
TRBJ1-5 | many | TRBV12-3/TRBV12-4 | - | CASGTLKDQPQHF | TGTGCCAGCGGAACTTTAAAGGATCAGCCCCAGCATTTT
TRBJ2-3 | many | TRBV10-3 | TRBD2 | CAISGLAGEADTQYF | TGTGCCATCAGCGGACTAGCGGGAGAGGCAGATACGCAGTATTTT
TRBJ2-1 | - | TRBV5-6 | TRBD2 | CASSLVRSGGYNEQFF | TGTGCCAGCAGCTTGGTCCGAAGCGGGGGGTACAATGAGCAGTTCTTC
TRBJ2-7 | few | TRBV2 | - | CASSESGFSYEQYF | TGTGCCAGCAGTGAATCCGGGTTCTCCTACGAGCAGTACTTC
TRBJ2-3 | - | TRBV18 | - | CASSPLDRSTDTQYF | TGTGCCAGCTCACCTCTCGATAGGTCCACAGATACGCAGTATTTT
TRBJ1-4 | many | TRBV7-8 | TRBD1 | CASSSRDRDRNEKLFF | TGTGCCAGCAGCTCCCGGGACAGGGATCGGAATGAAAAACTGTTTTTT
TRBJ2-2 | - | TRBV9 | - | CASTLTGTLTGELFF | TGTGCCAGCACCCTCACCGGGACCCTTACCGGGGAGCTGTTTTTT